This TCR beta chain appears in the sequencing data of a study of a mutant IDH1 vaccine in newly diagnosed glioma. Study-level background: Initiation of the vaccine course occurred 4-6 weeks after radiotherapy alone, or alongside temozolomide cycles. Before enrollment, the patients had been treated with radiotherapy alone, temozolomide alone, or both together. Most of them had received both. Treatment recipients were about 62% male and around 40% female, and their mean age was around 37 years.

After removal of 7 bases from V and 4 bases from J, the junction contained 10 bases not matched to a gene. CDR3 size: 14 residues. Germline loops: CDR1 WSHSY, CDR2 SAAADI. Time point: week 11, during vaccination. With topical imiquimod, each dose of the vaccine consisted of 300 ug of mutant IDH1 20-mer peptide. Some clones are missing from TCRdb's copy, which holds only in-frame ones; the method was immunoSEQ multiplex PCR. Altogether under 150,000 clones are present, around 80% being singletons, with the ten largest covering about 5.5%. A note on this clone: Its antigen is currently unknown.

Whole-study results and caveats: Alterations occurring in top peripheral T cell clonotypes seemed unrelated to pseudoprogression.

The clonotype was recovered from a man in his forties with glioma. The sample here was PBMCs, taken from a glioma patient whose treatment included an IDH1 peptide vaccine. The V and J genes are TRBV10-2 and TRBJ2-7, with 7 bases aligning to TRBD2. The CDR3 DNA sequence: TGCGCCAGCAAGTTCACTACTAGCGAGTACGAGCAGTACTTC. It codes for CASKFTTSEYEQYF.